The 31 T cell receptor beta chains reported below all come from one sample, sequenced in a study of blood T cells in healthy people across ages. For the second PCR, which ran for about 7 to 11 cycles, a sample-barcoded 5' primer and a J-beta primer mix were used. In TCRdb, the 5' RACE reads were re-called with MiXCR into one record per CDR3 protein. The sample carries 1.5 million to 2 million distinct CDR3 sequences, just under 50% recorded once. Sequenced sample: blood. These TCRs come from a woman in her forties in good health.

This chain links TRBV27 with TRBJ2-1; tentative D call: TRBD2 (7 bases). Germline V lookup: CDR1 MNHEY, CDR2 SMNVEV (reference sequence). The V end was cut by 8 bases, the J end by 3 bases, with 17 bases between. The CDR3 has 15 residues. This CDR3 is CASQQGGGGYNEQFF. In nucleotides, the CDR3 is TGTGCCAGCCAACAAGGGGGGGGGGGCTACAATGAGCAGTTCTTC.

The chain uses TRBV20-1 and TRBJ1-1; the match to TRBD1 covers 9 bases. Germline V gene lookup returns CDR1 DFQATT and CDR2 SNEGSKA (reference sequence). The V segment lost 2 bases and the J segment 12 bases; nucleotides outside the gene matches: 13. CDR3 length: 14 residues. CDR3 sequence reads: CSARPSGQGDLTFF. The CDR3 DNA reads as TGCAGTGCTAGACCTTCGGGACAGGGAGACTTGACTTTCTTT.

This clonotype turned up a few times. The rearrangement joins TRBV2 to TRBJ1-2; the match to TRBD1 covers 8 bases. V lost 4 bases to trimming and J lost 10 bases; unmatched junction nucleotides: 11. The CDR3 loop spans 14 amino acids. CDR1 is SNHLY and CDR2 is FYNNEI in the germline V gene. The CDR3 region has the DNA TGTGCCAGCAGTGGACAGGGGACGGTTTCAGACTACACCTTC. It is translated as CASSGQGTVSDYTF. Full variable domain (remainder filled in from reference TRBV2 and TRBJ1-2): EPEVTQTPSHQVTQMGQEVILRCVPISNHLYFYWYRQILGQKVEFLVSFYNNEISEKSEIFDDQFSVERPDGSNFTLKIRSTKLEDSAMYFCASSGQGTVSDYTFGSGTRLTVV.

The chain is built from TRBV5-1 and TRBJ2-1, with TRBD2 matching over 10 bases. Losses at the gene ends were 0 bases for V and 7 bases for J; bases not matched to a gene: 10. This CDR3 has 17 amino acids. Germline V gene data show CDR1 as SGHRS and CDR2 as YFSETQ. The CDR3 here is CASSLALSGGLWNEQFF. The CDR3 DNA follows: TGCGCCAGCAGCTTGGCCCTTAGCGGGGGGCTGTGGAATGAGCAGTTCTTC.

This clonotype was seen only a few times. The chain carries TRBV20-1 and TRBJ2-5; D remains unclear. The CDR3 runs to 13 residues. Trimming stripped 0 bases from V and 5 bases from J, with 10 bases between. The germline V gene has CDR1 DFQATT and CDR2 SNEGSKA (reference sequence). This chain's CDR3 is CSARDPISETQYF. The CDR3 nucleotides read TGCAGTGCTAGAGATCCGATATCTGAGACCCAGTACTTC.

Many counts were recorded for this clonotype. The J gene is TRBJ2-7, the V gene TRBV7-2, with D possibly being TRBD1 (5 bases). Germline CDR1 SGHTA, CDR2 FQGNSA. Trimming left V 5 bases short and J 6 bases short, with 20 bases between. The CDR3 totals 15 residues. CDR3 DNA sequence: TGTGCCAGCAGCACCCCGCCAGGGATTGGTACCGAGCAGTACTTC. Protein product: CASSTPPGIGTEQYF.

The chain uses TRBV12-3 or TRBV12-4 and TRBJ1-5; D might be TRBD1 (5 bases). The germline V and J ends were trimmed by 2 bases and 1 base, with 9 bases remaining between them. This CDR3 is built from 15 residues. CDR3 region: CASSLSAGSNQPQHF. CDR3 sequence (DNA): TGTGCCAGCAGTTTAAGCGCAGGGAGCAATCAGCCCCAGCATTTT.

As concerns this clonotype: This may stem from a read error, because a much larger clone lies one nucleotide away. The V call is TRBV6-2 or TRBV6-3, the J call TRBJ1-5; D is uncertain. The CDR3 loop spans 12 amino acids. The V gene lost 6 bases and the J gene lost 6 bases, with 9 bases spanning the gap. Germline CDR1 is MNHEY and CDR2 is SVGEGT. The CDR3 nucleotides read TGTGCCAGCAGAATCGAGGGTCAGCCCCAGCATTTT. It specifies CASRIEGQPQHF.

V usage is TRBV4-1 and J usage is TRBJ2-7, with D uncertain. The J call is doubtful: the DNA matches TRBJ2-5 better. This CDR3 has 13 residues. Germline-derived CDR1 and CDR2 are MGHRA and YSYEKL. Here the CDR3 reads CASSQTRFETQYF. The CDR3 DNA follows: TGCGCCAGCAGCCAGACACGGTTCGAGACCCAGTACTTC.

This clonotype was observed a handful of times. The V call is TRBV6-1, the J call TRBJ2-7; D might be TRBD1 (5 bases). CDR3 length equals 13 residues. CDR1 is MNHNS, CDR2 SASEGT, per germline. Trimming pared 8 bases from V and 3 bases from J, leaving 14 bases between. The CDR3 DNA is TGTGCCAGCCATATGGACACCCTCTACGAGCAGTACTTC. Translating gives CASHMDTLYEQYF.

The V and J genes are TRBV14 and TRBJ2-5; D is unclear. Germline values: CDR1 SGHDN, CDR2 FVKESK. The CDR3 runs to 14 residues. V was shortened by 3 bases and J by 3 bases, with 11 bases between the two germline ends. In DNA form, the CDR3 reads TGTGCCAGCAGCCAGATATTCAGAGAAGAGACCCAGTACTTC. This translates into CASSQIFREETQYF. Together with reference TRBV14 and TRBJ2-5, the CDR3 gives the full variable domain: EAGVTQFPSHSVIEKGQTVTLRCDPISGHDNLYWYRRVMGKEIKFLLHFVKESKQDESGMPNNRFLAERTGGTYSTLKVQPAELEDSGVYFCASSQIFREETQYFGPGTRLLVL.

This clonotype was seen only a few times. This rearrangement joins TRBV14 to TRBJ1-2, with a possible D match to TRBD1 (5 bases). V was cut by 5 bases and J by 7 bases, with 26 bases left in between. The CDR3 length is 17 residues. Germline V lookup: CDR1 SGHDN, CDR2 FVKESK. The CDR3 DNA sequence: TGTGCCAGCAGCTCGAAAGACTTCAGGACCCGGGGCCTTGGCTACACCTTC. As protein: CASSSKDFRTRGLGYTF.

There are a few counts of this clonotype. V gene TRBV7-2 combines with J gene TRBJ1-5; no definite D call. The CDR3 is 14 amino acids. CDR1 is SGHTA and CDR2 is FQGNSA in the germline V gene. V gave up 7 bases and J gave up 3 bases, with 13 bases separating them. CDR3 nucleotide sequence: TGTGCCAGCACCGTCCGGGGTACCAATCAGCCCCAGCATTTT. Protein sequence: CASTVRGTNQPQHF. Supplemented by reference TRBV7-2 and TRBJ1-5, the full variable domain reads GAGVSQSPSNKVTEKGKDVELRCDPISGHTALYWYRQSLGQGLEFLIYFQGNSAPDKSGLPSDRFSAERTGGSVSTLTIQRTQQEDSAVYLCASTVRGTNQPQHFGDGTRLSIL.

This clonotype was seen only a few times. V usage is TRBV6-5 and J usage is TRBJ1-1; D not certain. The CDR3 covers 14 residues. Per the germline V gene, CDR1 is MNHEY and CDR2 is SVGAGI. Deletions cut 2 bases from V and 3 bases from J, with 10 bases between. Here the CDR3 reads CASSYGSIDTEAFF. In DNA form, the CDR3 reads TGTGCCAGCAGTTACGGCTCTATTGACACTGAAGCTTTCTTT.

This clonotype was detected only once. The chain recombines TRBV20-1 with TRBJ2-3; 13 nucleotides agree with TRBD2. V lost 3 bases to trimming and J lost 4 bases; unmatched junction nucleotides: 13. The length of the CDR3 is 18 residues. CDR1 and CDR2 from the germline V gene are DFQATT and SNEGSKA (reference sequence). The CDR3 spells CSASGSGTSGEKADTQYF. The CDR3 nucleotides are TGCAGTGCTAGTGGTTCTGGGACTAGCGGGGAGAAGGCAGATACGCAGTATTTT.

The V call is TRBV29-1, the J call TRBJ1-2; 8 bases line up with TRBD1. In germline, CDR1 is SQVTM, CDR2 ANQGSEA. V dropped 7 bases and J dropped 4; count of bases not matched to a gene: 5. CDR3 length equals 12 residues. CDR3: CSARQGFYGYTF. The CDR3 DNA reads as TGCAGCGCAAGACAGGGGTTCTATGGCTACACCTTC.

V and J are TRBV2 and TRBJ1-2, with 7 bases identical to TRBD1. Germline values: CDR1 SNHLY, CDR2 FYNNEI. The junction had 5 bases not matched to a gene; V was cut back by 7 bases and J by 3 bases. The length of the CDR3 is 13 residues. CDR3 sequence (DNA): TGTGCCAGCATACCAGGGGGTGACTATGGCTACACCTTC. Encoded protein: CASIPGGDYGYTF.

This chain connects TRBV29-1 to TRBJ2-1, with D unclear. The V end was cut by 4 bases, the J end by 11 bases, with 15 bases between. Germline V lookup: CDR1 SQVTM, CDR2 ANQGSEA. The CDR3 consists of 12 residues. CDR3 coding DNA: TGCAGCGTTGCAGAAGGGCGACGGAAGCAGTTCTTC. Translating gives CSVAEGRRKQFF.

The V call is TRBV27, the J call TRBJ1-2, with D tentatively TRBD1 (5 bases). The length of the CDR3 is 13 residues. Germline V gene lookup returns CDR1 MNHEY and CDR2 SMNVEV (reference sequence). Trimming removed 5 bases at V and 4 bases at J, with 11 bases between. The CDR3 loop reads CASSVGAFYGYTF. CDR3 sequence (DNA): TGTGCCAGCAGTGTCGGGGCCTTCTATGGCTACACCTTC.

The chain has TRBV7-3 and TRBJ2-1; 10 bases are a match to TRBD1. The CDR3 has 15 amino acids. The junction had 4 bases not matched to a gene; V was cut back by 3 bases and J by 5 bases. Germline V gives CDR1 SGHTA, CDR2 FQGTGA. The CDR3 region is CASSFTGQGDNEQFF. In DNA, the CDR3 is TGTGCCAGCAGCTTCACAGGACAGGGGGACAATGAGCAGTTCTTC.

The V and J genes are TRBV5-1 and TRBJ2-1; D gene uncertain. The V gene lost 2 bases and the J gene lost 8 bases, with 8 bases spanning the gap. CDR1 and CDR2 from the germline V gene are SGHRS and YFSETQ. The CDR3 covers 12 residues. Written as DNA, the CDR3 is TGCGCCAGCAGCTTCAATCTGGATGAGCAGTTCTTC. Amino acids: CASSFNLDEQFF. Full variable domain (outside the CDR3, taken from reference TRBV5-1 and TRBJ2-1): KAGVTQTPRYLIKTRGQQVTLSCSPISGHRSVSWYQQTPGQGLQFLFEYFSETQRNKGNFPGRFSGRQFSNSRSEMNVSTLELGDSALYLCASSFNLDEQFFGPGTRLTVL.

The rearrangement links TRBV5-1 to TRBJ2-1, with D possibly TRBD2 on 6 matching bases. This CDR3 region has 16 residues. In germline, CDR1 is SGHRS, CDR2 YFSETQ. V was clipped by 3 bases and J by 0 bases, with 13 bases between them. The CDR3 sequence: CASSWFVADSYNEQFF. As DNA, the CDR3 is TGCGCCAGCAGCTGGTTCGTAGCGGACTCCTACAATGAGCAGTTCTTC.

In DNA, the CDR3 is TGTGCCAGCAGCGCCGGAGGACAGGGGGCTTCCTACGAGCAGTACTTC. Translated: CASSAGGQGASYEQYF. This sequence joins TRBV9 and TRBJ2-7; 11 nucleotides line up with TRBD1. The V gene end was trimmed by 3 bases and the J gene end by 1 base; junction bases not matched to a gene: 6. The CDR3 covers 16 residues. From germline, CDR1 is SGDLS and CDR2 YYNGEE.

The DNA of the CDR3 is TGTGCCACTGACGACAGCCGCCTCTCTGGGGCCAACGTCCTGACTTTC. Residues: CATDDSRLSGANVLTF. V is TRBV7-2 and J is TRBJ2-6; D perhaps matches TRBD1 (5 bases). Germline V gene lookup returns CDR1 SGHTA and CDR2 FQGNSA. The length of the CDR3 is 16 residues. V was cut by 10 bases and J by 0 bases, with 16 bases left in between.

The rearrangement links TRBV20-1 to TRBJ1-1; D gene uncertain. Germline values: CDR1 DFQATT, CDR2 SNEGSKA (reference sequence). V was cut by 4 bases and J by 1 base, with 13 bases left in between. This CDR3 comprises 14 residues. Here the CDR3 reads CSATTPRRNTEAFF. CDR3 DNA: TGCAGTGCTACAACCCCCCGAAGGAACACTGAAGCTTTCTTT.

V is TRBV5-6 and J is TRBJ2-1; 7 bases map to TRBD2. CDR3 size: 17 residues. Germline CDR1 SGHDT, CDR2 YYEEEE. V was clipped by 2 bases and J by 14 bases; unmatched bases: 22. Here the CDR3 reads CASSFWTRGEIPEAEFF. The CDR3 DNA sequence: TGTGCCAGCAGCTTTTGGACTCGGGGGGAAATCCCTGAGGCGGAGTTCTTC.

The chain has TRBV12-3 or TRBV12-4 and TRBJ2-2; 8 bases line up with TRBD1. Trimming cost V 6 bases and J 4 bases; bases outside gene matches: 4. This CDR3 is 14 amino acids long. CDR3 in amino acids: CASRPTGATGELFF. As DNA, the CDR3 is TGTGCCAGCAGACCGACAGGGGCCACCGGGGAGCTGTTTTTT.

This sequence joins TRBV5-6 and TRBJ2-2, with D possibly TRBD1 on 6 matching bases. The germline V gene encodes CDR1 SGHDT and CDR2 YYEEEE. The length of the CDR3 is 17 residues. Trimming took 0 bases from V and 0 from J, leaving 12 bases between them. CDR3 loop: CASSLGQGITNTGELFF. The CDR3 DNA sequence: TGTGCCAGCAGCTTGGGTCAGGGGATAACGAACACCGGGGAGCTGTTTTTT.

This chain joins TRBV6-5 and TRBJ2-5; D possibly uses TRBD1 or TRBD2 (6 bases each). TRBJ2-7 matches the DNA end more closely, so the J call is doubtful. The CDR3 is 13 residues long. Germline CDR1 MNHEY, CDR2 SVGAGI. The CDR3 here is CASARTAGYEQYF. The DNA of the CDR3 is TGTGCCAGCGCCCGGACAGCGGGTTACGAGCAGTACTTC.

The table lists this clonotype with a few counts. The rearrangement joins TRBV20-1 to TRBJ2-4; D gene unclear. Germline lookup yields CDR1 DFQATT and CDR2 SNEGSKA (reference sequence). The CDR3 is 14 residues long. V lost 5 bases and J lost 0, with 11 bases in between. The CDR3 DNA sequence: TGCAGTGCTTTACGACAAGTAGCCAAAAACATTCAGTACTTC. It encodes CSALRQVAKNIQYF.

This clonotype was observed a handful of times. This chain joins TRBV18 and TRBJ2-1, with D perhaps being TRBD1 or TRBD2 (5 bases each). In germline, CDR1 is KGHSH, CDR2 LQKENI. The CDR3 has 15 amino acids. With 0 bases removed from V and 5 bases from J, the gap between germline ends came to 11 bases. The CDR3 DNA follows: TGTGCCAGCTCACCACCCCTAGGGACCCACAATGAGCAGTTCTTC. Translated, it gives CASSPPLGTHNEQFF.